These 32 T cell receptor beta chains came from one sample sequenced in a study of T cells in Graves' hyperthyroidism and ophthalmopathy. The source material, RNA transcripts, was used to amplify TCR beta CDR3 regions. The HTBI primer set drove a first-round RT-PCR of the TCR CDR3. TCRdb re-called the multiplex PCR reads through MiXCR, storing one row per CDR3 protein. This table has a few hundred thousand distinct CDR3 sequences, approximately 14% appearing once. The sequencing sample was made of blood. The receptors come from a woman aged 18-30 years with Graves' hyperthyroidism that later progressed to Graves' ophthalmopathy.

This clonotype was counted ten times or more. V usage is TRBV7-2 and J usage is TRBJ1-2; D not resolved. Trimming shortened V by 1 base and J by 6 bases, and 12 bases separated the two germline ends. This CDR3 has 14 residues. The V gene's germline CDR1 is SGHTA and CDR2 FQGNSA. The CDR3 DNA sequence: TGTGCCAGCAGCTTAGTAGCTAAGGCTGATGGCTACACCTTC. Protein sequence: CASSLVAKADGYTF. Using reference TRBV7-2 and TRBJ1-2 for the parts outside the CDR3, the full variable domain is GAGVSQSPSNKVTEKGKDVELRCDPISGHTALYWYRQSLGQGLEFLIYFQGNSAPDKSGLPSDRFSAERTGGSVSTLTIQRTQQEDSAVYLCASSLVAKADGYTFGSGTRLTVV.

This clonotype was detected a few times. The genes are TRBV24-1 and TRBJ2-7, with D hard to call. V lost 1 base and J 5 bases, leaving 5 bases between the germline ends. CDR3 size: 12 residues. Germline CDR1 KGHDR, CDR2 SFDVKD. CDR3 bases: TGTGCCACCAGTGATTTTAGGGACGAGCAGTACTTC. As protein: CATSDFRDEQYF.

In this sample, this clonotype turned up many times. This rearrangement joins TRBV28 to TRBJ2-6; 13 bases agree with TRBD2. V lost 3 bases, J lost 1 base, and 6 bases stayed unmatched. CDR1 MDHEN and CDR2 SYDVKM come from the germline V gene. The CDR3 runs to 19 residues. Written as DNA, the CDR3 is TGTGCCAGCAGTTTGGCGCAGGGACTAGCGGGGTCTGGGGCCAACGTCCTGACTTTC. This encodes CASSLAQGLAGSGANVLTF.

This clonotype has only a few counts. The chain is built from TRBV19 and TRBJ2-1, with D unresolved. CDR1 LNHDA and CDR2 SQIVND come from the germline V gene (reference sequence). Between the trimmed V and J ends, which lost 2 bases and 4 bases, there was a span of 15 bases. The CDR3 runs to 16 residues. CDR3 in amino acids: CASSITSWGTYNEQFF. The DNA of the CDR3 is TGTGCCAGTAGTATAACATCGTGGGGTACTTACAATGAGCAGTTCTTC. Together with reference TRBV19 and TRBJ2-1, the CDR3 gives the full variable domain: DGGITQSPKYLFRKEGQNVTLSCEQNLNHDAMYWYRQDPGQGLRLIYYSQIVNDFQKGDIAEGYSVSREKKESFPLTVTSAQKNPTAFYLCASSITSWGTYNEQFFGPGTRLTVL.

This clonotype was seen repeatedly, ten times or more. This sequence joins TRBV28 and TRBJ2-7; D unresolved. V was shortened by 8 bases and J by 2 bases, with 10 bases between the two germline ends. This CDR3 has 12 amino acids. Germline CDR1 MDHEN, CDR2 SYDVKM. In nucleotides, the CDR3 is TGTGCCAGCGTCGGAGAGGCCTACGAGCAGTACTTC. The encoded protein is CASVGEAYEQYF.

Turning to this clonotype: A much bigger clone sits one base away, suggesting this may be a read error. The gene calls are TRBV11-2 and TRBJ2-5; TRBD2 aligns across 12 bases. The trim removed 1 base at V and 7 bases at J, leaving 7 bases unmatched. CDR3 size: 16 residues. Germline CDR1 reads SGHAT; CDR2 reads FQNNGV. CDR3 coding DNA: TGTGCCAGCAGCTTAGGACTAGCGGGAGTTAGGGGGACCCAGTACTTC. Translating gives CASSLGLAGVRGTQYF.

A few counts support this clonotype. The rearrangement uses TRBV7-2 and TRBJ2-1, with a weak D call TRBD2 (5 bases). CDR1 is SGHTA and CDR2 is FQGNSA in the germline V gene. There are 15 residues in the CDR3. Trimming removed 5 bases from V and 12 bases from J, with 23 bases in between. The CDR3 DNA reads as TGTGCCAGCAGCACCTACCTTGACCCCGGGAAGGCGCAGTTCTTC. It codes for CASSTYLDPGKAQFF.

This clonotype was counted many times. V gene TRBV6-1 combines with J gene TRBJ2-7; 11 bases align to TRBD2. The CDR3 runs 15 residues. Germline V lookup: CDR1 MNHNS, CDR2 SASEGT. V lost 5 bases and J lost 5; bases outside the gene matches: 8. CDR3 DNA: TGTGCCAGCAGTAAGCGACTAGCGGGGAGGAACGAGCAGTACTTC. Translating it yields CASSKRLAGRNEQYF.

This clonotype was seen ten or more times. The rearrangement links TRBV7-9 to TRBJ2-2; D not certain. Germline lookup yields CDR1 SEHNR and CDR2 FQNEAQ (reference sequence). The CDR3 spans 14 residues. Trimming took 5 bases from V and 0 from J, leaving 7 bases between them. The CDR3 is CASSRATNTGELFF. The DNA for the CDR3 is TGTGCCAGCAGCCGGGCTACGAACACCGGGGAGCTGTTTTTT.

The table lists this clonotype with a few counts. The V call is TRBV10-1, the J call TRBJ2-1; no firm D call. CDR1 is WNHNN and CDR2 is SYGVQD in the germline V gene (reference sequence). The ends were cut back, 4 bases at V and 3 bases at J, with 13 bases in the middle. The CDR3 spans 15 residues. The CDR3 DNA reads TGCGCCAGCAGTGCGTTTCGGTCTTACTACAATGAGCAGTTCTTC. This codes for CASSAFRSYYNEQFF.

The sample holds many counts of this clonotype. This chain joins TRBV18 and TRBJ2-7; unclear D gene. Germline V gene sequence: CDR1 KGHSH, CDR2 LQKENI. With 6 bases removed from V and 0 bases from J, the gap between germline ends came to 15 bases. CDR3 size: 15 residues. CDR3 region: CASSPDGRSSYEQYF. CDR3 sequence (DNA): TGTGCCAGCTCCCCTGACGGTAGGAGCTCCTACGAGCAGTACTTC.

The sample holds a few counts of this clonotype. The chain recombines TRBV14 with TRBJ2-7; possible D gene TRBD2, 6 bases. V was cut by 0 bases and J by 3 bases, with 15 bases left in between. The germline V gene encodes CDR1 SGHDN and CDR2 FVKESK. The length of the CDR3 is 16 residues. CDR3 DNA sequence: TGTGCCAGCAGCCAAGAATGGGCGGGACGTTTCTACGAGCAGTACTTC. Protein sequence: CASSQEWAGRFYEQYF.

This clonotype was seen at least ten times. V and J are TRBV28 and TRBJ2-7; 8 positions agree with TRBD2. Trimming removed 4 bases from V and 5 bases from J; junction bases left unmatched: 7. Germline V gives CDR1 MDHEN, CDR2 SYDVKM. The CDR3 is made up of 14 amino acids. The CDR3 DNA follows: TGTGCCAGCAGTTCAGCGGGAGAGGAGGACGAGCAGTACTTC. Translated, it gives CASSSAGEEDEQYF.

This clonotype was seen repeatedly, ten times or more. The CDR3 loop is CASSSTAALTYEQYF. In DNA, the CDR3 is TGTGCCAGCAGCTCGACAGCGGCTCTAACCTACGAGCAGTACTTC. The chain combines TRBV13 with TRBJ2-7; D may match TRBD1 or TRBD2 (5 bases each). In germline, CDR1 is PRHDT, CDR2 FYEKMQ (reference sequence). Trimming cost V 4 bases and J 2 bases, with 15 bases left between them. The CDR3 consists of 15 residues.

In this sample, this clonotype turned up many times. This chain connects TRBV28 to TRBJ2-1; tentative D call: TRBD1 (5 bases). V was cut by 2 bases and J by 5 bases, with 22 bases left in between. Germline loops: CDR1 MDHEN, CDR2 SYDVKM. The CDR3 has 18 amino acids. The CDR3 DNA is TGTGCCAGCAGTTTACTTCGTGGGGAAGGGGTGTTGCACAATGAGCAGTTCTTC. Protein: CASSLLRGEGVLHNEQFF.

This clonotype was picked up a small number of times. The chain combines TRBV15 with TRBJ2-1; no reliable D call. Germline V lookup: CDR1 LNHNV, CDR2 YYDKDF (reference sequence). The CDR3 consists of 13 residues. V was cut by 3 bases and J by 7 bases, with 10 bases left in between. CDR3 bases: TGTGCCACCAGCAGGCGAAAAGGGAATGAGCAGTTCTTC. Its translation is CATSRRKGNEQFF.

This clonotype was observed many times. The chain is built from TRBV20-1 and TRBJ2-1; 8 bases map to TRBD2. Germline CDR1 and CDR2: DFQATT and SNEGSKA (reference sequence). The CDR3 is made up of 15 amino acids. J gave up 0 bases and V 3 bases, and 4 bases lay outside the gene matches. The CDR3 DNA reads as TGCAGTGCTAGGAAGCGGGAGTTCTCCTACAATGAGCAGTTCTTC. This codes for CSARKREFSYNEQFF.

This clonotype was recorded at least ten times. This sequence joins TRBV3-1 and TRBJ2-7, with 8 bases fitting TRBD1. Germline V CDR1 and CDR2: LGHDT, YNNKEL (reference sequence). V lost 0 bases and J lost 2; bases outside the gene matches: 6. This CDR3 has 16 amino acids. This CDR3 is CASSQDDRGTPYEQYF. The CDR3 nucleotides read TGTGCCAGCAGCCAAGATGACAGGGGTACTCCCTACGAGCAGTACTTC.

This clonotype was observed a few times. This chain uses TRBV9 with TRBJ2-2; no reliable D call. The CDR3 has 13 residues. Looked up from germline, CDR1 is SGDLS and CDR2 is YYNGEE. V shed 3 bases and J shed 4 bases, with 7 bases lying between them. CDR3 DNA: TGTGCCAGCAGCGCCAGGCCCACCGGGGAGCTGTTTTTT. Translation gives CASSARPTGELFF. Full variable domain (missing parts from reference TRBV9 and TRBJ2-2): DSGVTQTPKHLITATGQRVTLRCSPRSGDLSVYWYQQSLDQGLQFLIQYYNGEERAKGNILERFSAQQFPDLHSELNLSSLELGDSALYFCASSARPTGELFFGEGSRLTVL.

V gene TRBV15 combines with J gene TRBJ2-4; TRBD1 matches 7 bases. Trimming took 0 bases from V and 0 from J; bases not matched to a gene: 5. CDR1 LNHNV and CDR2 YYDKDF come from the germline V gene (reference sequence). The CDR3 totals 17 residues. CDR3 DNA sequence: TGTGCCACCAGCAGAGAAACAGGGGTTAGAGCCAAAAACATTCAGTACTTC. Encoded protein: CATSRETGVRAKNIQYF.

This clonotype was detected ten times or more. V and J are TRBV12-3 or TRBV12-4 and TRBJ1-1, with D tentatively TRBD1 (5 bases). V shed 6 bases and J shed 4 bases, with 12 bases lying between them. This CDR3 is 13 amino acids long. CDR3 nucleotide sequence: TGTGCCAGCAGCATCGGGGGGGGCACTGAAGCTTTCTTT. This gives the protein CASSIGGGTEAFF.

This clonotype has ten or more counts. This chain joins TRBV5-1 and TRBJ2-1; TRBD1 matches at 7 bases. The V gene end was trimmed by 5 bases and the J gene end by 9 bases; junction bases not matched to a gene: 2. Germline lookup yields CDR1 SGHRS and CDR2 YFSETQ. The CDR3 spans 11 residues. The CDR3 spells CASRAGGEQFF. CDR3 coding DNA: TGCGCCAGCAGGGCAGGGGGTGAGCAGTTCTTC.

The table lists this clonotype with a few counts. The DNA for the CDR3 is TGTGCCAGCAGCCAAGATATGCTAGCGGGAGTGGGCGAGCAGTACTTC. It encodes CASSQDMLAGVGEQYF. V is TRBV4-2 and J is TRBJ2-7, with 10 positions matching TRBD2. CDR1 and CDR2 (germline): LGHNA, YNFKEQ. V lost 0 bases to trimming and J lost 6 bases; unmatched junction nucleotides: 8. The CDR3 consists of 16 residues.

The table lists this clonotype with many counts. The chain uses TRBV24-1 and TRBJ2-3, with no clear D. This CDR3 region has 16 residues. Germline assignment: CDR1 KGHDR and CDR2 SFDVKD. The V end was cut by 0 bases, the J end by 9 bases, with 18 bases between. The CDR3 spells CATSDLRASIFGTQYF. CDR3 DNA sequence: TGTGCCACCAGTGATTTGCGGGCCTCTATCTTCGGAACGCAGTATTTT.

This clonotype was seen a handful of times. The chain links TRBV4-3 to TRBJ2-1, with TRBD2 matching 9 bases. V lost 0 bases, J lost 4 bases, and 4 bases stayed unmatched. Germline loops: CDR1 LGHNA, CDR2 YSLEER. This CDR3 is 16 amino acids long. The CDR3 nucleotides are TGCGCCAGCAGCCAAGAGGTAGCGGGAGTTTACAATGAGCAGTTCTTC. It is translated as CASSQEVAGVYNEQFF.

This clonotype appeared many times. The CDR3 coding sequence is TGCAGTGCGTGGGACAGGACCAACTATGGCTACACCTTC. This codes for CSAWDRTNYGYTF. The V call is TRBV20-1, the J call TRBJ1-2; 8 nucleotides match TRBD1. This CDR3 spans 13 amino acids. The V gene's germline CDR1 is DFQATT and CDR2 SNEGSKA (reference sequence). V trimming: 6 bases; J trimming: 2 bases; junction bases outside the gene matches: 5.

V and J are TRBV7-6 and TRBJ2-5, with D possibly matching TRBD2 (6 bases). There are 15 residues in the CDR3. The germline V and J ends were trimmed by 3 bases and 4 bases, with 15 bases remaining between them. Germline V lookup: CDR1 SGHVS, CDR2 FNYEAQ. In nucleotides, the CDR3 is TGTGCCAGCAGCTTGCGACCACTAGCTCCAGAGACCCAGTACTTC. It is translated as CASSLRPLAPETQYF. The full variable domain, with the rest looked up from reference TRBV7-6 and TRBJ2-5, is GAGVSQSPRYKVTKRGQDVALRCDPISGHVSLYWYRQALGQGPEFLTYFNYEAQQDKSGLPNDRFSAERPEGSISTLTIQRTEQRDSAMYRCASSLRPLAPETQYFGPGTRLLVL.

This clonotype was seen a handful of times. The rearrangement links TRBV30 to TRBJ2-1; D gene unclear. This CDR3 contains 11 residues. Germline V gene data show CDR1 as GTSNPN and CDR2 as SVGIG (reference sequence). V lost 4 bases, J lost 5 bases, and 6 bases lay in between. In DNA form, the CDR3 reads TGTGCCTGGATGGGAAACAATGAGCAGTTCTTC. Its translation: CAWMGNNEQFF.

CDR3 bases: TGCGCCAGCATGAAGACTAGCGGGAACCAAGAGACCCAGTACTTC. The encoded protein is CASMKTSGNQETQYF. J is TRBJ2-5 and V is TRBV5-1, with 11 bases lining up with TRBD2. This CDR3 comprises 15 residues. With 6 bases clipped from V and 0 bases from J, the junction kept 4 bases outside the gene matches. Germline assignment: CDR1 SGHRS and CDR2 YFSETQ.

The chain carries TRBV28 and TRBJ2-1, with TRBD1 matching 9 bases. The CDR3 runs to 15 residues. Germline V CDR1 and CDR2: MDHEN, SYDVKM. The junction had 14 bases not matched to a gene; V was cut back by 5 bases and J by 12 bases. The CDR3 loop reads CASSIPGQGSGGQFF. The CDR3 bases are TGTGCCAGCAGTATCCCGGGACAGGGCTCTGGGGGGCAGTTCTTC.

The gene calls are TRBV7-9 and TRBJ2-1; 10 nucleotides agree with TRBD2. J was trimmed by 0 bases and V by 5 bases; bases with no gene match: 4. Germline V gene sequence: CDR1 SEHNR, CDR2 FQNEAQ (reference sequence). The CDR3 loop spans 16 amino acids. This CDR3 reads CASSPPSGSSYNEQFF. CDR3 coding DNA: TGTGCCAGCAGCCCACCTAGCGGGAGCTCCTACAATGAGCAGTTCTTC.

This chain's CDR3 is CASSLYRARRSYEQYF. CDR3 in DNA: TGTGCCAGCAGCTTATACAGGGCCCGTAGGTCCTACGAGCAGTACTTC. V is TRBV11-2 and J is TRBJ2-7; a possible D gene is TRBD1 (6 bases). The length of the CDR3 is 16 residues. Per the germline V gene, CDR1 is SGHAT and CDR2 is FQNNGV. V shed 2 bases and J shed 1 base, with 15 bases lying between them.